This T cell receptor beta chain was obtained from a study of blood T cell repertoires in COVID-19. The study assigned cohorts using participant-reported clinical history. Study processing details: Reference gene primer amplification in the assay estimated nucleated cell counts. TCRdb keeps only in-frame clones here, not all; method: immunoSEQ multiplex PCR. Clone size and the V and J calls come from that table; the DNA yielded D and trimming. The data contain some 150,000 clones, roughly three quarters of them singletons. The CDR3 extends over 16 amino acids. The germline gives CDR1 LGHNA, CDR2 YNFKEQ. With 3 bases clipped from V and 6 bases from J, the junction kept 9 bases outside the gene matches.

The sequence was obtained from a woman between 50 and 59 years old who had recovered from COVID-19. Material: PBMCs or T cells enriched from blood (not recorded which). The rearrangement joins TRBV4-2 to TRBJ1-5; 9 nucleotides match TRBD1. The CDR3 reads CASSQHRDRVSQPQHF. The CDR3 region has the DNA TGTGCCAGCAGCCAGCACCGGGACAGGGTTTCTCAGCCCCAGCATTTT.